This TCR beta chain derives from a study of graft-versus-host responses after intestinal transplantation. The repertoire was sequenced with immunoSEQ multiplex PCR; TCRdb's copy has only in-frame clones and lacks some. In the table there are 30,000 to 35,000 clones, roughly four fifths of which are singletons. To note about this clone: The antigen is not known.

This material consisted of unstimulated CD8+ T cells sorted from spleen or lymph node cells, taken before intestinal transplant. The TCR originated in a human donor who received an intestinal transplant.

The CDR3 loop is CASRDSRYEQYF. DNA of the CDR3: TGTGCCAGCCGGGACAGCCGCTACGAGCAGTACTTC. This rearrangement joins TRBV28 to TRBJ2-7; 7 bases fit TRBD1. The CDR3 length is 12 residues. In germline, CDR1 is MDHEN, CDR2 SYDVKM. With 8 bases clipped from V and 3 bases from J, the junction kept 4 bases outside the gene matches.